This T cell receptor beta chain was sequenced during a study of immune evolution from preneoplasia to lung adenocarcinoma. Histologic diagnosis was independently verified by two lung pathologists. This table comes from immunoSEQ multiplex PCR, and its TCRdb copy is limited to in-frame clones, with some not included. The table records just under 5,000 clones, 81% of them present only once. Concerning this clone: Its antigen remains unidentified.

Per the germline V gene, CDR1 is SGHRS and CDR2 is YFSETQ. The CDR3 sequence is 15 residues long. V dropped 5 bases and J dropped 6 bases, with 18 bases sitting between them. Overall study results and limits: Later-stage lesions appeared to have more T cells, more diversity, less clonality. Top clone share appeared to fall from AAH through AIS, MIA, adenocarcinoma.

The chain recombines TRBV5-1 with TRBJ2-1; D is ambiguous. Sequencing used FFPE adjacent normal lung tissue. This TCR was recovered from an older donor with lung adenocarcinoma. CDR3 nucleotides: TGCGCCAGCAGTAAGAATCTGCCAGATATCAATGAGCAGTTCTTC. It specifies CASSKNLPDINEQFF.